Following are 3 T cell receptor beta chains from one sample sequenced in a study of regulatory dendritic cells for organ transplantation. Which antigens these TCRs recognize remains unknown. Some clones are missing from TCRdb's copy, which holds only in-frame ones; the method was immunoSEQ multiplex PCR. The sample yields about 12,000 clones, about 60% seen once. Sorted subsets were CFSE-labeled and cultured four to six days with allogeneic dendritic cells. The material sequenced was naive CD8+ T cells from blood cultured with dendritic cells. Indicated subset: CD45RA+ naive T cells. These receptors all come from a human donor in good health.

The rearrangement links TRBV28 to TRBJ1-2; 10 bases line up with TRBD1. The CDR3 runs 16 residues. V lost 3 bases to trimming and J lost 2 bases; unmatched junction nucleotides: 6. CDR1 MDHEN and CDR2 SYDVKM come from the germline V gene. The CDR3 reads CASSFSPGQGNYGYTF. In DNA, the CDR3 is TGTGCCAGCAGTTTCTCTCCGGGACAGGGGAACTATGGCTACACCTTC.

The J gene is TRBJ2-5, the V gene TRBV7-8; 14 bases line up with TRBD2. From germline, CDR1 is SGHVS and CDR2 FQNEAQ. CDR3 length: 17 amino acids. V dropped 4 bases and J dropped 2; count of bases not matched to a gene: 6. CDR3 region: CASSWGLAGAVQETQYF. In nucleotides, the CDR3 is TGTGCCAGCAGCTGGGGACTAGCGGGGGCCGTTCAAGAGACCCAGTACTTC.

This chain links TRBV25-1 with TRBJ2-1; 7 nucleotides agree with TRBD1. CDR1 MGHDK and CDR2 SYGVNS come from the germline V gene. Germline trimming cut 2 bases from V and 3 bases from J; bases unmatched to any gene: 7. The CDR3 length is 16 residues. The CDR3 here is CASSEEGANIYNEQFF. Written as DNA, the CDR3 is TGTGCCAGCAGTGAAGAGGGGGCAAACATCTACAATGAGCAGTTCTTC.